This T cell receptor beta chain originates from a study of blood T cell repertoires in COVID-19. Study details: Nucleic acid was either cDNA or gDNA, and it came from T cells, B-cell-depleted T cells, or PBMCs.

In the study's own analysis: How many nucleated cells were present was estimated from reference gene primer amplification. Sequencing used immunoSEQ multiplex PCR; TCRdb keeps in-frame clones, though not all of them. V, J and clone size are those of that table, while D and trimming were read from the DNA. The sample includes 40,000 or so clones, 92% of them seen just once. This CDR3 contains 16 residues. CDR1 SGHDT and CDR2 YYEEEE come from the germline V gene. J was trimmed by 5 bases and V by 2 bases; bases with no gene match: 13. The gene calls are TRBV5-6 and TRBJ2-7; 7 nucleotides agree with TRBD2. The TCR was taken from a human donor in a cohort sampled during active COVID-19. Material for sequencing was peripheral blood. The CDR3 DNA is TGTGCCAGCAGCTTTGGGCTAGCGGACTACAATAACGAGCAGTACTTC. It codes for CASSFGLADYNNEQYF.